Described below is a single T cell receptor beta chain sequence and its context. The CDR3 is made up of 20 amino acids. Trimming took 5 bases from V and 2 from J; bases not matched to a gene: 21. Germline V gene lookup returns CDR1 PRHDT and CDR2 FYEKMQ (reference sequence). Produced via immunoSEQ multiplex PCR; TCRdb's table is partial and in-frame only. This table holds approximately 76,000 clones, roughly 86% found once. The data originate from a study of blood T cell repertoires in COVID-19. Across the whole study: Material from acute and convalescent COVID-19 was sourced from the United States, Italy and Spain. PBMCs, B-cell-depleted T cells, or T cells were the source of the cDNA or gDNA that made up the material.

The sequencing sample was made of peripheral blood. The receptor was isolated from a woman aged 60-70 years with acute or convalescent COVID-19. The chain couples TRBV13 to TRBJ1-3; 7 nucleotides agree with TRBD1. The CDR3 loop reads CASSPPGAIQGSGAGNTIYF. CDR3 bases: TGTGCCAGCAGCCCCCCCGGAGCAATACAGGGGTCCGGCGCTGGAAACACCATATATTTT.